These 31 T cell receptor beta chains were all obtained from the same sample, sequenced in a study of T cell responses to AZD1222 COVID-19 vaccine. Assay used: immunoSEQ multiplex PCR; TCRdb lists only in-frame clones, some missing. The sample carries roughly 70,000 clones, 88% recorded once. Here the sequenced sample was peripheral blood, taken 28 days after the second dose of the MenACWY control vaccine. The receptors originated from an adult who received the MenACWY meningococcal vaccine as a control.

The gene calls are TRBV1 and TRBJ2-1; the table's D call, TRBD2, was not checked against the DNA. TRBV1 is reported as a pseudogene. The CDR3 spans 19 residues. CDR3 sequence (DNA): TGCACCAGCAGCCAAGGCCCCGGGACTAGCGGGGGTAGGAGGAGTAAGCAGTTCTTC. It specifies CTSSQGPGTSGGRRSKQFF.

The rearrangement joins TRBV24-1 to TRBJ1-2; 10 bases line up with TRBD1. Germline V lookup: CDR1 KGHDR, CDR2 SFDVKD. The CDR3 runs to 14 residues. Losses at the gene ends were 4 bases for V and 8 bases for J; bases not matched to a gene: 6. CDR3 sequence reads: CATSDPGTGEGYTF. The CDR3 nucleotides read TGTGCCACCAGTGACCCTGGGACAGGGGAGGGCTACACCTTC.

The chain links TRBV28 to TRBJ1-6, with no clear D. The CDR3 contains 18 residues. Germline loops: CDR1 MDHEN, CDR2 SYDVKM. Trimming shortened V by 6 bases and J by 7 bases, and 25 bases separated the two germline ends. The CDR3: CASRIGLLPTLGNSPLHF. The CDR3 DNA follows: TGTGCCAGCAGGATCGGCCTCCTACCCACCTTAGGGAATTCACCCCTCCACTTT.

The chain uses TRBV3-1 (or the pseudogene TRBV3-2) and TRBJ2-1; TRBD1 matches at 9 bases. The CDR3 has 13 residues. V lost 3 bases and J lost 7; bases outside the gene matches: 1. Germline V gives CDR1 LGHDT, CDR2 YNNKEL (reference sequence). The CDR3 region has the DNA TGTGCCAGCAGCCACGGACAGGGGAATGAGCAGTTCTTC. It specifies CASSHGQGNEQFF.

The genes are TRBV30 and TRBJ2-7, with D possibly being TRBD1 (5 bases). The germline gives CDR1 GTSNPN, CDR2 SVGIG (reference sequence). Trimming shortened V by 1 base and J by 7 bases, and 5 bases separated the two germline ends. The CDR3 is made up of 10 amino acids. The CDR3 DNA reads as TGTGCCTGGAGTGGGACAGAGCAGTACTTC. Amino acids: CAWSGTEQYF.

The V and J genes are TRBV7-8 and TRBJ1-1; D is uncertain. V was shortened by 0 bases and J by 5 bases, with 10 bases between the two germline ends. The germline CDR1 and CDR2 sequences are SGHVS and FQNEAQ. This CDR3 has 14 residues. The CDR3 DNA follows: TGTGCCAGCAGCTTAGCTCGGGGAAGGACTGAAGCTTTCTTT. It codes for CASSLARGRTEAFF. The full variable domain, with the rest looked up from reference TRBV7-8 and TRBJ1-1, is GAGVSQSPRYKVAKRGQDVALRCDPISGHVSLFWYQQALGQGPEFLTYFQNEAQLDKSGLPSDRFFAERPEGSVSTLKIQRTQQEDSAVYLCASSLARGRTEAFFGQGTRLTVV.

As DNA, the CDR3 is TGTGCCAGCAGCTTCCTGGGACAGGGATACGAGCAGTACTTC. Translating gives CASSFLGQGYEQYF. The V and J genes are TRBV7-9 and TRBJ2-7, with TRBD1 matching 9 bases. Per the germline V gene, CDR1 is SEHNR and CDR2 is FQNEAQ (reference sequence). The J segment lost 4 bases and the V segment lost 3 bases, leaving 4 bases of the junction unmatched. The CDR3 is made up of 14 amino acids. The full variable domain, with the rest looked up from reference TRBV7-9 and TRBJ2-7, is DTGVSQNPRHKITKRGQNVTFRCDPISEHNRLYWYRQTLGQGPEFLTYFQNEAQLEKSRLLSDRFSAERPKGSFSTLEIQRTEQGDSAMYLCASSFLGQGYEQYFGPGTRLTVT.

J is TRBJ2-3 and V is TRBV4-3, with a tentative D call TRBD2 (6 bases). Per germline, CDR1 LGHNA and CDR2 YSLEER. The CDR3 extends over 16 amino acids. V lost 1 base to trimming and J lost 4 bases, with 15 bases between them. The CDR3 is CASSQGGAGHPDTQYF. CDR3 nucleotide sequence: TGCGCCAGCAGCCAAGGAGGCGCGGGGCACCCAGATACGCAGTATTTT.

This clone was seen only once. The genes are TRBV6-5 and TRBJ1-2; the match to TRBD1 covers 12 bases. Trimming cost V 8 bases and J 8 bases; bases outside gene matches: 9. Germline V gene lookup returns CDR1 MNHEY and CDR2 SVGAGI. The CDR3 totals 14 residues. The chain's CDR3 is CASLSRDRGLGYTF. The CDR3 bases are TGTGCCAGCCTAAGCCGGGACAGGGGGCTGGGCTACACCTTC.

V and J are TRBV2 and TRBJ1-2, with 10 bases matching TRBD1. Germline V CDR1 and CDR2: SNHLY, FYNNEI. The CDR3 is made up of 14 amino acids. The J segment lost 4 bases and the V segment lost 10 bases, leaving 9 bases of the junction unmatched. Here the CDR3 reads CATIPGQGSYGYTF. DNA of the CDR3: TGTGCCACCATCCCGGGACAGGGGTCCTATGGCTACACCTTC.

CDR3 protein: CASRKTPNTEAFF. The CDR3 region has the DNA TGTGCCAGCAGGAAGACACCGAACACTGAAGCTTTCTTT. The V and J genes are TRBV7-2 and TRBJ1-1; D is uncertain. CDR3 length: 13 amino acids. CDR1 and CDR2 (germline): SGHTA, FQGNSA. V shed 6 bases and J shed 1 base, with 9 bases lying between them.

The rearrangement links TRBV11-2 to TRBJ1-1, with D unresolved. The CDR3 has 13 residues. V was pared by 1 base and J by 8 bases, with 11 bases between. Germline V lookup: CDR1 SGHAT, CDR2 FQNNGV. The CDR3 sequence is CASSLGYRQEAFF. The CDR3 region has the DNA TGTGCCAGCAGCTTAGGTTATCGGCAGGAAGCTTTCTTT.

In nucleotides, the CDR3 is TGTGCCACCAGCGGGCACGGGACACTCTATAATTCACCCCTCCACTTT. Its protein product is CATSGHGTLYNSPLHF. The chain has TRBV15 and TRBJ1-6; D is possibly TRBD1 (6 bases). Trimming took off 5 bases at V and 3 bases at J, with 14 bases between the two ends. Germline V gene lookup returns CDR1 LNHNV and CDR2 YYDKDF (reference sequence). CDR3 length: 16 amino acids.

The chain couples TRBV3-1 (or the pseudogene TRBV3-2) to TRBJ2-7; possible D gene TRBD1, 6 bases. This CDR3 is built from 13 residues. V was pared by 4 bases and J by 2 bases, with 9 bases between. Germline values: CDR1 LGHDT, CDR2 YNNKEL (reference sequence). CDR3 protein: CASSPRGPYEQYF. In nucleotides, the CDR3 is TGTGCCAGCAGCCCCAGGGGTCCCTACGAGCAGTACTTC.

The table lists this clone with a count of one. The genes are TRBV23-1 and TRBJ2-7, with D possibly called TRBD1 or TRBD2 (5 bases each). TRBV23-1 carries the ORF label, with uncertain function. Trimming took 4 bases from V and 1 from J, leaving 14 bases between them. The CDR3 sequence is 15 residues long. For the CDR3, the DNA is TGCGCCAGCAGTCCCCCGGGGTACAGGTCCTACGAGCAGTACTTC. Translation: CASSPPGYRSYEQYF.

Comment on this clone: The same CDR3 arises from other DNA sequences in this sample as well. This sequence joins TRBV7-3 and TRBJ1-1; D possibly corresponds to TRBD1 (5 bases). Germline CDR1 SGHTA, CDR2 FQGTGA. V lost 4 bases and J 0 bases, leaving 6 bases between the germline ends. This CDR3 spans 13 amino acids. The CDR3 loop reads CASSSDMNTEAFF. The CDR3 region has the DNA TGTGCCAGCAGCTCGGACATGAACACTGAAGCTTTCTTT.

The V call is TRBV3-1 (or the pseudogene TRBV3-2), the J call TRBJ2-7, with 9 nucleotides matching TRBD2. Per germline, CDR1 LGHDT and CDR2 YNNKEL (reference sequence). V was clipped by 5 bases and J by 2 bases; unmatched bases: 4. The CDR3 is 14 residues long. The CDR3 DNA reads as TGTGCCAGCAGCGTTAGCGGGAGCGCCTACGAGCAGTACTTC. Translating gives CASSVSGSAYEQYF.

The chain has TRBV6-5 and TRBJ1-1; the match to TRBD1 covers 12 bases. V shed 8 bases and J 4 bases; nucleotides not matched to a gene: 8. The CDR3 has 15 amino acids. The germline V gene encodes CDR1 MNHEY and CDR2 SVGAGI. The CDR3 bases are TGTGCCAGCGATTCGGGACAGGGGGCGGTCACTGAAGCTTTCTTT. Its protein is CASDSGQGAVTEAFF.

The V and J genes are TRBV7-2 and TRBJ2-1; possibly TRBD1 or TRBD2 for D (6 bases each). Per the germline V gene, CDR1 is SGHTA and CDR2 is FQGNSA. The CDR3 length is 18 residues. The V end lost 4 bases, the J end lost 3 bases, and 22 bases lay between the germline ends. The CDR3 DNA follows: TGTGCCAGCAGCTCCATTCAAGCGAATCGGGGGCTCTACAATGAGCAGTTCTTC. Translating gives CASSSIQANRGLYNEQFF.

This chain connects TRBV6-6 to TRBJ2-3, with 15 positions matching TRBD2. The CDR3 is 18 residues long. Trimming took 5 bases from V and 7 from J; bases not matched to a gene: 13. Germline values: CDR1 MNHNY, CDR2 SVGAGI (reference sequence). The chain's CDR3 is CASSHRTSGRALLNTQYF. Written as DNA, the CDR3 is TGTGCCAGCAGTCACCGGACTAGCGGGAGGGCCCTCTTAAATACGCAGTATTTT.

CDR3: CASSLNSYNEQFF. The CDR3 nucleotides read TGTGCCAGCAGCTTGAACTCCTACAATGAGCAGTTCTTC. The rearrangement uses TRBV11-3 and TRBJ2-1, with D hard to call. The CDR3 extends over 13 amino acids. Germline V gene data show CDR1 as SGHNT and CDR2 as YENEEA. V lost 3 bases, J lost 0 bases, and 3 bases lay in between.

J is TRBJ1-2 and V is TRBV18, with D unresolved. Germline V gives CDR1 KGHSH, CDR2 LQKENI. The length of the CDR3 is 15 residues. Trimming took 4 bases from V and 0 from J, leaving 12 bases between them. The CDR3 nucleotides read TGTGCCAGCTCACAACAAGACGGAGCTAACTATGGCTACACCTTC. Translated, it gives CASSQQDGANYGYTF.

This chain uses TRBV7-9 with TRBJ1-2; 8 bases are a match to TRBD1. Germline CDR1 SEHNR, CDR2 FQNEAQ (reference sequence). Trimming at V came to 6 bases and at J to 6 bases, leaving 6 bases not matched to a gene. The CDR3 has 13 residues. CDR3 coding DNA: TGTGCCAGCAGTCGGCAGGGGGCGGATGGCTACACCTTC. This translates into CASSRQGADGYTF.

The chain links TRBV19 to TRBJ1-6, with a weak D call TRBD1 (6 bases). V lost 0 bases and J 5 bases, leaving 11 bases between the germline ends. The CDR3 contains 16 residues. The germline gives CDR1 LNHDA, CDR2 SQIVND (reference sequence). CDR3 sequence (DNA): TGTGCCAGTAGTATAGACGGCGGGGGCCATAATTCACCCCTCCACTTT. Amino acid sequence: CASSIDGGGHNSPLHF.

The chain is built from TRBV11-2 and TRBJ2-7, with D possibly being TRBD1 (7 bases). V was shortened by 5 bases and J by 12 bases, with 14 bases between the two germline ends. The CDR3 extends over 11 amino acids. Per germline, CDR1 SGHAT and CDR2 FQNNGV. The CDR3 DNA is TGTGCCAGCAGCCAGGGGGGTACTCGGTACTTC. It codes for CASSQGGTRYF.

The chain recombines TRBV19 with TRBJ2-7; D possibly corresponds to TRBD1 (6 bases). The CDR3 has 14 residues. V was cut by 3 bases and J by 2 bases, with 11 bases left in between. CDR1 is LNHDA, CDR2 SQIVND, per germline (reference sequence). Here the CDR3 DNA reads TGTGCCAGTAGTATCTCCAGGGGCCCCTACGAGCAGTACTTC. This translates into CASSISRGPYEQYF. The full variable domain, with the rest looked up from reference TRBV19 and TRBJ2-7, is DGGITQSPKYLFRKEGQNVTLSCEQNLNHDAMYWYRQDPGQGLRLIYYSQIVNDFQKGDIAEGYSVSREKKESFPLTVTSAQKNPTAFYLCASSISRGPYEQYFGPGTRLTVT.

The V gene is TRBV6-2 or TRBV6-3, the J gene TRBJ2-1; D uncertain. V was trimmed by 2 bases and J by 6 bases, leaving 11 bases between them. This CDR3 has 14 residues. CDR1 is MNHEY, CDR2 SVGEGT, per germline. CDR3 nucleotides: TGTGCCAGCAGTTACGGTTCCGACCCCAATGAGCAGTTCTTC. It yields the protein CASSYGSDPNEQFF.

The chain couples TRBV12-5 to TRBJ2-7; TRBD2 aligns across 8 bases. Germline V gives CDR1 LGHNT, CDR2 FRNRAP. The V gene end was trimmed by 6 bases and the J gene end by 3 bases; junction bases not matched to a gene: 13. CDR3 length equals 16 residues. The CDR3 region has the DNA TGTGCTAGTGGCCCCACCGGACTAGCAGATCACTACGAGCAGTACTTC. Translating it yields CASGPTGLADHYEQYF. Full variable domain (outside the CDR3, taken from reference TRBV12-5 and TRBJ2-7): DARVTQTPRHKVTEMGQEVTMRCQPILGHNTVFWYRQTMMQGLELLAYFRNRAPLDDSGMPKDRFSAEMPDATLATLKIQPSEPRDSAVYFCASGPTGLADHYEQYFGPGTRLTVT.

This chain links TRBV7-9 with TRBJ1-5, with D possibly being TRBD1 (6 bases). The germline gives CDR1 SEHNR, CDR2 FQNEAQ (reference sequence). Trimming pared 5 bases from V and 6 bases from J, leaving 17 bases between. The CDR3 is 15 amino acids. The CDR3: CASSPGAGEAQPQHF. The CDR3 DNA reads TGTGCCAGCAGCCCAGGGGCAGGGGAGGCTCAGCCCCAGCATTTT.

The chain combines TRBV27 with TRBJ2-1, with TRBD2 matching over 9 bases. Trimming cost V 5 bases and J 0 bases; bases outside gene matches: 8. Germline-derived CDR1 and CDR2 are MNHEY and SMNVEV (reference sequence). The CDR3 totals 17 residues. Here the CDR3 DNA reads TGTGCCAGCAGTCTGCGGGGGGGCCCGAGCTCCTACAATGAGCAGTTCTTC. The encoded protein is CASSLRGGPSSYNEQFF.

The V and J genes are TRBV24-1 and TRBJ2-1; TRBD1 is a possible D gene (5 bases). This CDR3 is built from 13 residues. Trimming took off 1 base at V and 10 bases at J, with 10 bases between the two ends. Germline V lookup: CDR1 KGHDR, CDR2 SFDVKD. In DNA form, the CDR3 reads TGTGCCACCAGTGATTTCTCAGGGATCGAGCAGTTCTTC. Protein: CATSDFSGIEQFF.